Detailed here is one TCR beta chain. What it binds is not known. Using immunoSEQ multiplex PCR, the repertoire was profiled, and TCRdb retains in-frame clones only, with some absent. The data show about 50,000 clones, roughly 81% seen once. These data originate in a study of OX40 agonist ivuxolimab in advanced cancers. Across the whole study: Patients were roughly 87% male with ages roughly 23 to 79, mean around 61. Study-level results: More expanded clones were seen, on average, in CD8+ T cells than in CD4+. The study observed clonal expansion of CD4+ and CD8+ blood T cells by week 6 at 0.1 to 3.0 mg/kg.

CDR1 is SGHRS, CDR2 YFSETQ, per germline. The CDR3 is made up of 15 amino acids. V shed 0 bases and J 5 bases; nucleotides not matched to a gene: 3. The V call is TRBV5-1, the J call TRBJ2-5; 11 nucleotides align to TRBD2. The receptor was isolated from an adult with an advanced solid tumor such as melanoma, head and neck, liver or kidney cancer. This material consisted of CD4+ or CD8+ T cells sorted from blood, taken in a trial of the OX40 agonist ivuxolimab. Here the CDR3 reads CASSLEASGGETQYF. CDR3 in DNA: TGCGCCAGCAGCTTGGAGGCTAGCGGGGGGGAGACCCAGTACTTC. Complete variable domain (other parts from reference TRBV5-1 and TRBJ2-5): KAGVTQTPRYLIKTRGQQVTLSCSPISGHRSVSWYQQTPGQGLQFLFEYFSETQRNKGNFPGRFSGRQFSNSRSEMNVSTLELGDSALYLCASSLEASGGETQYFGPGTRLLVL.